This T cell receptor beta chain originates from a study of CD4+ T cells in melanoma (dated by TCRdb to between 2021 and 2022). Turning to the overall study: Neoantigen-specific CD4+ T cells in human melanoma were what the study investigated. Overall results and qualifications from the work: The report described a correlation between neoantigen-specific CD4+ T cells and the function of CD8+ T cells, macrophages and B cells. According to the report, neoantigen-specific CD4+ T cells in melanoma displayed diverse differentiation states.

From cysteine to phenylalanine, the CDR3 is 14 amino acids long. Only the CDR3 DNA is retained, 42 bases long and in frame from the first base. The V and J ends are trimmed by 0 bases and 8 bases, leaving 11 bases between them. Via the germline V gene, CDR1 is SGHRS and CDR2 YFSETQ. Points on this clone: This receptor's antigen is unknown. No base quality values were provided; no much bigger clone lies one nucleotide off.

The donors were melanoma patients. The receptor library was made with the immunoSEQ multiplex PCR assay. TCRdb took over this immuneACCESS table, retaining in-frame rearrangements with V and J assigned. Such tables are incomplete; in checked studies, under half of the missing clones stem from an unresolved V gene, and the remainder is unexplained. Within this sample are about 9,900 clones, with around two thirds of them counted one time only. The top ten hold about 24% of the sample. This clonotype originated in a human donor with melanoma. The receptor chain draws on TRBV5-1 and TRBJ1-4, with the identity of the D gene unclear. Sequencing used tumor tissue. The CDR3: CASSLGGVGEKLFF. The nucleotides are TGCGCCAGCAGCTTGGGAGGAGTCGGCGAAAAACTGTTTTTT. Supplemented by the reference TRBV5-1 and TRBJ1-4 proteins around the CDR3, the complete variable domain is KAGVTQTPRYLIKTRGQQVTLSCSPISGHRSVSWYQQTPGQGLQFLFEYFSETQRNKGNFPGRFSGRQFSNSRSEMNVSTLELGDSALYLCASSLGGVGEKLFFGSGTQLSVL.